Each of the 9 T cell receptor beta chains below was sequenced from the same sample in a study of neurological immune-mediated disorders. TCRdb re-called the 5' RACE reads with MiXCR, one entry per CDR3 protein. Of tens of thousands of distinct CDR3 sequences listed, 3% to 4% are singletons. Material: PBMCs. These receptors were taken from a man in his forties with multiple sclerosis.

This clonotype was picked up many times. This chain joins TRBV12-3 or TRBV12-4 and TRBJ2-2; D is possibly TRBD2 (5 bases). The CDR3 runs 12 residues. V was trimmed by 7 bases and J by 5 bases, leaving 8 bases between them. In DNA, the CDR3 is TGTGCCAGCATCGGCGGGACCGGGGAGCTGTTTTTT. This gives the protein CASIGGTGELFF.

Many counts were recorded for this clonotype. The chain joins TRBV7-8 to TRBJ1-5; perhaps TRBD1 as D (6 bases). Trimming shortened V by 0 bases and J by 3 bases, and 12 bases separated the two germline ends. This CDR3 is 16 amino acids long. Germline CDR1 is SGHVS and CDR2 is FQNEAQ. The DNA of the CDR3 is TGTGCCAGCAGCTTAGCCCAGGGGCGACACAATCAGCCCCAGCATTTT. Its protein is CASSLAQGRHNQPQHF. Full variable domain (remainder filled in from reference TRBV7-8 and TRBJ1-5): GAGVSQSPRYKVAKRGQDVALRCDPISGHVSLFWYQQALGQGPEFLTYFQNEAQLDKSGLPSDRFFAERPEGSVSTLKIQRTQQEDSAVYLCASSLAQGRHNQPQHFGDGTRLSIL.

This clonotype was seen many times. The chain is built from TRBV7-2 and TRBJ2-4; no definite D call. The CDR3 consists of 14 residues. Germline V lookup: CDR1 SGHTA, CDR2 FQGNSA. V was shortened by 1 base and J by 3 bases, with 7 bases between the two germline ends. CDR3 coding DNA: TGTGCCAGCAGCTTAGAACGCGTCAAAAACATTCAGTACTTC. It translates to CASSLERVKNIQYF.

Ten or more counts support this clonotype. The CDR3 nucleotides read TGCAGCGTGCGGGACAGGGGGAACTCCTACGAGCAGTACTTC. This translates into CSVRDRGNSYEQYF. This sequence joins TRBV29-1 and TRBJ2-7, with 11 bases fitting TRBD1. This CDR3 has 14 residues. Per germline, CDR1 SQVTM and CDR2 ANQGSEA. V lost 6 bases, J lost 0 bases, and 4 bases stayed unmatched.

This clonotype was seen more than once but under ten times. The rearrangement links TRBV20-1 to TRBJ2-3, with TRBD2 as a possible D gene (5 bases). The CDR3 is 15 residues long. V lost 5 bases, J lost 2 bases, and 17 bases lay in between. Germline V CDR1 and CDR2: DFQATT, SNEGSKA (reference sequence). The DNA of the CDR3 is TGCAGTGCTTCCCCCCCCCGGACTTTCACAGATACGCAGTATTTT. This codes for CSASPPRTFTDTQYF.

This clonotype was recorded many times. This sequence joins TRBV3-1 and TRBJ2-3; 8 bases are a match to TRBD2. This CDR3 is built from 14 residues. Germline V CDR1 and CDR2: LGHDT, YNNKEL (reference sequence). V was pared by 4 bases and J by 5 bases, with 5 bases of the junction left unmatched. The CDR3 sequence: CASSLQRGRDTQYF. Here the CDR3 DNA reads TGTGCCAGCAGCCTGCAGCGGGGGAGAGATACGCAGTATTTT.

This clonotype was seen many times. V and J are TRBV12-3 or TRBV12-4 and TRBJ1-2, with a possible D match to TRBD1 (6 bases). The CDR3 covers 13 residues. Trimming left V 7 bases short and J 7 bases short, with 16 bases between. The CDR3, as DNA: TGTGCCAGCACCCCTACGCAGGGGTTTGGCTACACCTTC. Its protein product is CASTPTQGFGYTF.

This clonotype was picked up many times. The J gene is TRBJ2-5, the V gene TRBV20-1; D is unclear. This CDR3 spans 13 amino acids. Germline CDR1 is DFQATT and CDR2 is SNEGSKA (reference sequence). Trimming pared 0 bases from V and 5 bases from J, leaving 10 bases between. For the CDR3, the DNA is TGCAGTGCTAGAGATGCCTACGGTGAGACCCAGTACTTC. Encoded protein: CSARDAYGETQYF.

In its sample, this clonotype is medium-sized. This chain connects TRBV7-7 to TRBJ2-5, with TRBD2 matching 11 bases. Germline V lookup: CDR1 SSHAT, CDR2 FNYEAQ (reference sequence). After removal of 1 base from V and 2 bases from J, the junction contained 6 bases not matched to a gene. CDR3 size: 17 residues. The DNA for the CDR3 is TGTGCCAGCAGCTTAGGTAGACTAGCGGGGCGTCAAGAGACCCAGTACTTC. This encodes CASSLGRLAGRQETQYF.